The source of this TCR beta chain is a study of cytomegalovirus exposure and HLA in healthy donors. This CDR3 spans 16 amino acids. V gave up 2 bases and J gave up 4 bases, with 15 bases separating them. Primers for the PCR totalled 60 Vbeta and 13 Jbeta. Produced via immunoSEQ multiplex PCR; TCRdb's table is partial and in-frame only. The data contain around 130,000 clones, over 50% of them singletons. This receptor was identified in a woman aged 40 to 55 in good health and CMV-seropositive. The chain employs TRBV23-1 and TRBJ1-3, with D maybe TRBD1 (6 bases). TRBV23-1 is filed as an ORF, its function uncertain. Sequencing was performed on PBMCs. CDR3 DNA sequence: TGCGCCAGCAGTCAAGAAAGACAGGTGAGGGGAAACACCATATATTTT. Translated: CASSQERQVRGNTIYF.